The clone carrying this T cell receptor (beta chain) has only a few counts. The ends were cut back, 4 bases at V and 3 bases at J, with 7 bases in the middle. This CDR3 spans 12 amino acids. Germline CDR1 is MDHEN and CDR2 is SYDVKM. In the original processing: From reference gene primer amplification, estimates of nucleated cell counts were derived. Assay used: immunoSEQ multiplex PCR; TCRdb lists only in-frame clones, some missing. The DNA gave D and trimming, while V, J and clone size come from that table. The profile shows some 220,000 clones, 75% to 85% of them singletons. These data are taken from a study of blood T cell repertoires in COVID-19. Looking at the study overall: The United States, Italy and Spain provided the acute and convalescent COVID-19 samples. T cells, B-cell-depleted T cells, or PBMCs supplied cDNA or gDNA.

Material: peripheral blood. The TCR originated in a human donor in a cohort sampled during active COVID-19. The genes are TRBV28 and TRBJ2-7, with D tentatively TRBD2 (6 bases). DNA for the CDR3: TGTGCCAGCAGTTCGGGAGACTACGAGCAGTACTTC. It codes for CASSSGDYEQYF.